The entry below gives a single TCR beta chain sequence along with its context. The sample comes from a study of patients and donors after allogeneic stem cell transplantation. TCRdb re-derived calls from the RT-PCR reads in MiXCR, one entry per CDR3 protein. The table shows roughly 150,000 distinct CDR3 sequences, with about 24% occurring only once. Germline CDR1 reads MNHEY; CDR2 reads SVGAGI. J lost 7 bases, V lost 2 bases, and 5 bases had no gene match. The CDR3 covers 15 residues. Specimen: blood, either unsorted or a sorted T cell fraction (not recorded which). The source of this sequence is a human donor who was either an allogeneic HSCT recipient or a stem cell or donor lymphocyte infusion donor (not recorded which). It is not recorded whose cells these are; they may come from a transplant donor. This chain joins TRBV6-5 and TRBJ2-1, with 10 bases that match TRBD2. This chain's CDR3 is CASSYQREGPNEQFF. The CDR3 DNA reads TGTGCCAGCAGTTACCAGCGGGAGGGCCCAAATGAGCAGTTCTTC.